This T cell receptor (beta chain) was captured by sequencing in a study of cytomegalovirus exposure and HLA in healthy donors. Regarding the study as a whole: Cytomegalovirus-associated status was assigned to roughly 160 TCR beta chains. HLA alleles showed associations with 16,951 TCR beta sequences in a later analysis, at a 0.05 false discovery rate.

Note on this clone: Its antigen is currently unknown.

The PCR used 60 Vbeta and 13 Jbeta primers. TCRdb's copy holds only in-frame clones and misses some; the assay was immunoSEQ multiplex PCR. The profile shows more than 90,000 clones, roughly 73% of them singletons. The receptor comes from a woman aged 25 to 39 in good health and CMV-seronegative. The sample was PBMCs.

CDR3 amino acids: CASSADKWTGGFGNTEAFF. CDR3 in DNA: TGTGCCAGCAGCGCGGACAAATGGACAGGGGGCTTCGGGAACACTGAAGCTTTCTTT. The rearrangement joins TRBV11-2 to TRBJ1-1; 11 bases map to TRBD1. Looked up from germline, CDR1 is SGHAT and CDR2 is FQNNGV. The CDR3 is 19 amino acids. V gave up 5 bases and J gave up 1 base; unmatched junction bases: 15.